These 2 T cell receptor beta chains originate from one sample sequenced in a study of T cells expressing NK-cell markers. From the 5' RACE reads, TCRdb lists one entry per CDR3 protein and no DNA. This listing includes under 200,000 distinct CDR3 sequences. The sequenced material came from blood T cells: a sorted CD56 or NKG2C T cell subset, CD4+ or CD8+ T cells, or bulk PBMC T cells (not recorded which). Receptor source: a woman between 18 and 70 years old in good health.

This chain joins TRBV7-6 and TRBJ2-1; with no DNA, the TCRdb D assignment of TRBD2 cannot be verified. The germline V gene has CDR1 SGHVS and CDR2 FNYEAQ. The CDR3 length is 15 residues. The CDR3 here is CASSVSGRGSNEQFF.

The chain uses TRBV15 and TRBJ2-5; TCRdb names TRBD2, which stays unverified in the absence of DNA. Per the germline V gene, CDR1 is LNHNV and CDR2 is YYDKDF (reference sequence). This CDR3 is built from 14 residues. CDR3 protein: CATSSRGGTETQYF.